The clone carrying this T cell receptor beta chain was seen many times. The antigen is undetermined. The source of the sample is a study of early T cells in non-severe SARS-CoV-2 infection. Study-wide results and caveats: CD4 and private specificities were missed by VDJdb matching, which favored anti-spike CD8 responses.

One entry per CDR3 protein results from TCRdb running MiXCR on the 5' RACE reads. The data contain 55,000 to 80,000 distinct CDR3 sequences, roughly 9% of them singletons. J was trimmed by 7 bases and V by 3 bases; bases with no gene match: 4. Per germline, CDR1 LNHDA and CDR2 SQIVND (reference sequence). The CDR3 has 13 residues. The J gene is TRBJ1-2, the V gene TRBV19, with TRBD1 matching over 8 bases. This receptor was taken from an adult who was a healthcare worker with PCR-confirmed SARS-CoV-2 infection or an uninfected control (not recorded which). This specimen consisted of whole blood, obtained at baseline. CDR3 protein: CASSIGQGAGYTF. As DNA, the CDR3 is TGTGCCAGTAGTATCGGACAGGGCGCTGGCTACACCTTC.